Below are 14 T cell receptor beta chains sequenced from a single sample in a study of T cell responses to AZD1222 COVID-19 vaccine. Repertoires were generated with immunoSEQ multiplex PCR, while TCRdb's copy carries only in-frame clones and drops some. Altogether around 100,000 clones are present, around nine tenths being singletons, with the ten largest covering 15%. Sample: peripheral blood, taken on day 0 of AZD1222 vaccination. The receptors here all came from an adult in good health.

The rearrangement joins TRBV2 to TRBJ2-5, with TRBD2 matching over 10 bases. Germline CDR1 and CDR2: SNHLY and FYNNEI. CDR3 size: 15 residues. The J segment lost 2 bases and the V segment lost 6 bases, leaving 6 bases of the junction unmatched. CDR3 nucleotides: TGTGCCAGCAGGTTACCTAGCGGGGGTCAAGAGACCCAGTACTTC. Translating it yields CASRLPSGGQETQYF.

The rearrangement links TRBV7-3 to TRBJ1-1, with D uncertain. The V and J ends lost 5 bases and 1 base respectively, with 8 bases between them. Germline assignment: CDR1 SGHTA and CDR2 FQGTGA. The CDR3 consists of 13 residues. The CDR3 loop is CASSPDGNTEAFF. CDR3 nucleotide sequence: TGTGCCAGCAGCCCGGACGGGAACACTGAAGCTTTCTTT.

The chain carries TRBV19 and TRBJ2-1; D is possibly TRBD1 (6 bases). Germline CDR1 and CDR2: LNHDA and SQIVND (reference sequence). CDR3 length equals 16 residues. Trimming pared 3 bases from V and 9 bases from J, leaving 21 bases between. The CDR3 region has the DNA TGTGCCAGTAGTATTCCGGGGTTGAGGACAGTTGGTGAGCAGTTCTTC. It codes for CASSIPGLRTVGEQFF.

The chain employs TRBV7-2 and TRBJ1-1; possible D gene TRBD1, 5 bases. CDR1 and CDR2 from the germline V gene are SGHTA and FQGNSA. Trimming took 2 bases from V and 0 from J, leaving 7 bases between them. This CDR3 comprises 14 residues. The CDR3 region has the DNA TGTGCCAGCAGCTTACGAGGGGTGAACACTGAAGCTTTCTTT. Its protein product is CASSLRGVNTEAFF.

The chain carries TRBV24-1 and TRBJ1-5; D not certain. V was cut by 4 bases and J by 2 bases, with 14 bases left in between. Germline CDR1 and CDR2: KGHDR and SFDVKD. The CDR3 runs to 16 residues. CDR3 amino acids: CATSDRMAGGNQPQHF. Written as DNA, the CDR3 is TGTGCCACCAGTGACAGGATGGCGGGAGGCAATCAGCCCCAGCATTTT.

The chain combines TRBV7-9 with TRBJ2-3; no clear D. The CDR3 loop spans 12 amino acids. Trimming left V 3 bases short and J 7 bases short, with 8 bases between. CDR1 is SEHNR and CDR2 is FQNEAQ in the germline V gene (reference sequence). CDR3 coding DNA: TGTGCCAGCAGCTTTGCCTCAAATACGCAGTATTTT. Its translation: CASSFASNTQYF.

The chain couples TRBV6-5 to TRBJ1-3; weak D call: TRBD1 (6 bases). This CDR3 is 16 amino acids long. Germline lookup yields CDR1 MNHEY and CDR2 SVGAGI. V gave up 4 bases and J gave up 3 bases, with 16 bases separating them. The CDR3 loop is CASSSPGGRDGNTIYF. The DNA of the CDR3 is TGTGCCAGCAGTTCTCCCGGGGGGCGTGATGGAAACACCATATATTTT.

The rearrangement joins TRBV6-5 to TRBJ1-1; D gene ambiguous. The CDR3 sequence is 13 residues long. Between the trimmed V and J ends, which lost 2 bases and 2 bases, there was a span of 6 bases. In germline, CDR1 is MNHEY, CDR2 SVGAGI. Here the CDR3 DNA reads TGTGCCAGCAGTTACGACGGTAACACTGAAGCTTTCTTT. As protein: CASSYDGNTEAFF.

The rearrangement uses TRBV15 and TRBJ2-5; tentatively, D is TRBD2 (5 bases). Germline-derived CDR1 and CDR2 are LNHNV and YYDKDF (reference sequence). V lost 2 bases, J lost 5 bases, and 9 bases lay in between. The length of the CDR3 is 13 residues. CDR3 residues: CATSRFRGETQYF. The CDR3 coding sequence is TGTGCCACCAGCAGATTTCGAGGGGAGACCCAGTACTTC. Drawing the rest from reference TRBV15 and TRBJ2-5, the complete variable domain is DAMVIQNPRYQVTQFGKPVTLSCSQTLNHNVMYWYQQKSSQAPKLLFHYYDKDFNNEADTPDNFQSRRPNTSFCFLDIRSPGLGDTAMYLCATSRFRGETQYFGPGTRLLVL.

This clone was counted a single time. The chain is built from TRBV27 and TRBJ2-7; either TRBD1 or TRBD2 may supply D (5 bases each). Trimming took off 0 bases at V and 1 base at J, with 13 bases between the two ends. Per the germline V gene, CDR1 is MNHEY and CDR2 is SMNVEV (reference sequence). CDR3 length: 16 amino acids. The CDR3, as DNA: TGTGCCAGCAGTTTATCGTGGGGGAGTAGATCCTACGAGCAGTACTTC. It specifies CASSLSWGSRSYEQYF.

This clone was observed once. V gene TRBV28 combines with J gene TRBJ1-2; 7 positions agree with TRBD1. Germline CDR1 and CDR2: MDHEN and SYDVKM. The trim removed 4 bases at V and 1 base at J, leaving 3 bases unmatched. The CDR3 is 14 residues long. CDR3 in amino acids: CASSWTGSNYGYTF. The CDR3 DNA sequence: TGTGCCAGCAGTTGGACAGGAAGTAACTATGGCTACACCTTC.

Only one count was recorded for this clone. The CDR3 DNA is TGTGCCAGCAGTTCCTCCGGGGGACGGACTGAAGCTTTCTTT. Protein: CASSSSGGRTEAFF. The chain links TRBV28 to TRBJ1-1, with a tentative D call TRBD1 (5 bases). Germline CDR1 MDHEN, CDR2 SYDVKM. This CDR3 region has 14 residues. V was cut by 4 bases and J by 5 bases, with 14 bases left in between.

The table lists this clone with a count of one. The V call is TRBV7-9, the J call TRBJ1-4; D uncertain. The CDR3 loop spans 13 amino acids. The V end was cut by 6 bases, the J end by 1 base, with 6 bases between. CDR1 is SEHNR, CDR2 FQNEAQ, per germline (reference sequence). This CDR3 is CASSYKTNEKLFF. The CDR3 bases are TGTGCCAGCAGTTACAAAACTAATGAAAAACTGTTTTTT.

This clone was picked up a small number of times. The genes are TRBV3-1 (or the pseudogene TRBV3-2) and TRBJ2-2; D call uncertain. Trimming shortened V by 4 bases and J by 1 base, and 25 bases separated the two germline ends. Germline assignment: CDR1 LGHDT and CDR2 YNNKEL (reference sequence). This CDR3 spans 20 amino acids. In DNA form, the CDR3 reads TGTGCCAGCAGCCCCTTCAGAGGATTCCTCAGCTTGAAGAACACCGGGGAGCTGTTTTTT. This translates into CASSPFRGFLSLKNTGELFF.